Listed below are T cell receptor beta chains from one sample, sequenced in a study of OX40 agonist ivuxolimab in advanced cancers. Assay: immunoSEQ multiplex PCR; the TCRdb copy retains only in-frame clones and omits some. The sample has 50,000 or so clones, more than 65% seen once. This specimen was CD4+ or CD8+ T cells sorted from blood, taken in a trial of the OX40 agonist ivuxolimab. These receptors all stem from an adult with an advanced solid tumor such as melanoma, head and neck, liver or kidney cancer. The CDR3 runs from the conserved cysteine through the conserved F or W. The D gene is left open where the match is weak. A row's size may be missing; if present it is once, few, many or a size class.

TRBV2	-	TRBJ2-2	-	TGTGCCAACAGAGGGCCCGTGACCGGGGAGCTGTTTTTT	CANRGPVTGELFF
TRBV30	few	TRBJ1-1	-	TGTGCCTGGAGCCTCCGCCTATATGGGACTGAAGCTTTCTTT	CAWSLRLYGTEAFF
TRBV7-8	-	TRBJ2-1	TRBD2	TGTGCCAGCAGCTTAGCAGTAGCGGGTAATGAGCAGTTCTTC	CASSLAVAGNEQFF
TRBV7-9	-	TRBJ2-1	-	TGTGCCAGCAGCCCTAGAAGGGTTGAGCAGTTCTTC	CASSPRRVEQFF
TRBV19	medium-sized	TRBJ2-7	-	TGTGCCAGTAGTATAGTGGGCCAGAGGAGCTCCTACGAGCAGTACTTC	CASSIVGQRSSYEQYF
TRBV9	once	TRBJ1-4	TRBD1	TGTGCCAGCAGCACTCGGACAGGGAATTCGGAAAAACTGTTTTTT	CASSTRTGNSEKLFF
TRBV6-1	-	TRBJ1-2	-	TGTGCCAGCAGTGATACAGGGTTGTCTAACTATGGCTACACCTTC	CASSDTGLSNYGYTF
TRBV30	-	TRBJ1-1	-	TGTGCCTGGAGTGCTCAGGGCCATGGGGACACTGAAGCTTTCTTT	CAWSAQGHGDTEAFF
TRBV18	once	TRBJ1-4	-	TGTGCCAGCTCACCGCGGACTGGGGACGGTGAAAAACTGTTTTTT	CASSPRTGDGEKLFF
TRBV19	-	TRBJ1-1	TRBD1	TGTGCCAGTAGTGGGACAGCGCAGAACACTGAAGCTTTCTTT	CASSGTAQNTEAFF
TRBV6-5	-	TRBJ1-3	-	TGTGCCAGCAGGACCGAGGGCAGGTACACCATATATTTT	CASRTEGRYTIYF
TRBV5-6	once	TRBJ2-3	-	TGTGCCAGCAGCTTGGCGGGGGGCGGGTTAGCAGATACGCAGTATTTT	CASSLAGGGLADTQYF
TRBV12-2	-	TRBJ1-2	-	TGTGCAAGTCGCCGCTATGGCTACACCTTC	CASRRYGYTF
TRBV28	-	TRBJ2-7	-	TGTGCCAGTTCCCGAGGGGCGGGCCTCTCCTACGAGCAGTACTTC	CASSRGAGLSYEQYF
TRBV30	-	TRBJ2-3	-	TGTGCCTGGAGTGTATCCCTAGCTAGGGGTACGCAGTATTTT	CAWSVSLARGTQYF
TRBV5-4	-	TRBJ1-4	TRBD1	TGTGCCAGCAACATTAAACAGGGGGCAACTAATGAAAAACTGTTTTTT	CASNIKQGATNEKLFF
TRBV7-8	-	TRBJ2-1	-	TGTGCCAGCAGCTTAGCGAGAGGGCAGGGGACCTACAATGAGCAGTTCTTC	CASSLARGQGTYNEQFF
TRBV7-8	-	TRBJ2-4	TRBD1	TGTGCCAGCAGCTTCTATGGACAGGCTCAGTACTTC	CASSFYGQAQYF
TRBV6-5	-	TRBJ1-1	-	TGTGCCAGCAGGGATATGACAGGAGGTACTGAAGCTTTCTTT	CASRDMTGGTEAFF
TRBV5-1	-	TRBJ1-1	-	TGCGCCAGCAGCCCGACCATAACGTGGACTGAAGCTTTCTTT	CASSPTITWTEAFF
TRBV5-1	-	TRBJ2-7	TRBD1	TGCGCCAGCACCCCAGGGGGCCAGGTGGTCGAGCAGTACTTC	CASTPGGQVVEQYF
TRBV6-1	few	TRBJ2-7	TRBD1	TGTGCCAGCAGTGGGGACAGCCTAGTGTCCGAGCAGTACTTC	CASSGDSLVSEQYF
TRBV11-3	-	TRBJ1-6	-	TGTGCCAGCAGCTCCCAGGGGTGGGACTCACCCCTCCACTTT	CASSSQGWDSPLHF
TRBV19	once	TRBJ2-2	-	TGTGCCAGTAGTATAAGACAGGCAGGTGACGGGGAGCTGTTTTTT	CASSIRQAGDGELFF
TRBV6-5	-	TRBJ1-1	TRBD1	TGTGCCAGCAGTTACGCGGGACAGGGAGCCACTGAAGCTTTCTTT	CASSYAGQGATEAFF
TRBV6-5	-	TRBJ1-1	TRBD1	TGTGCCAGCAGTTCCTGGGACAGCCTGAACACTGAAGCTTTCTTT	CASSSWDSLNTEAFF
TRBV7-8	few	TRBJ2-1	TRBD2	TGTGCCAGCAGCCTTACTAGCGGGGGCCTCTCCTACAATGAGCAGTTCTTC	CASSLTSGGLSYNEQFF
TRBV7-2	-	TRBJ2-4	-	TGTGCCAGCAGCTTAGGAAGCGGGCCCACGGAAAACATTCAGTACTTC	CASSLGSGPTENIQYF
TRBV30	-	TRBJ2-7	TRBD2	TGTGCCTGGAGCTTAGCGGGAGGCTACGAGCAGTACTTC	CAWSLAGGYEQYF
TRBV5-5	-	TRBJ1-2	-	TGTGCCAGCAGCGGCAGCTACTATGGCTACACCTTC	CASSGSYYGYTF
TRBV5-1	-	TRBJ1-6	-	TGCGCCAGCAGCCTGGAAGACAGTCTATATTCACCCCTCCACTTT	CASSLEDSLYSPLHF
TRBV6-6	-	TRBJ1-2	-	TGTGCCAGCATCCACGAGCGCACCGGAGGATACTATGGCTACACCTTC	CASIHERTGGYYGYTF
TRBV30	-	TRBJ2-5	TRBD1	TGTGCCTGGAGTGTACGGGCAGGGGGCGTAGAGACCCAGTACTTC	CAWSVRAGGVETQYF
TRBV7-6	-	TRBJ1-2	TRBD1	TGTGCCAGCAGCTCTAGACAGGGTTATAGGTATGGCTACACCTTC	CASSSRQGYRYGYTF
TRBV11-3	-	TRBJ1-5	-	TGTGCCAGCAGCTTGGGGGTTAATCAGCCCCAGCATTTT	CASSLGVNQPQHF
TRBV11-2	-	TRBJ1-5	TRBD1	TGTGCCAGCAGCGTAGGGGGCCGGGGCAATCAGCCCCAGCATTTT	CASSVGGRGNQPQHF
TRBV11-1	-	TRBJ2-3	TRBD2	TGTGCCAGCAGCTTAGGTACTAGCGCAGATACGCAGTATTTT	CASSLGTSADTQYF
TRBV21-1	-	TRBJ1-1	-	TGTGCCAGCAGGGGGTTTAGCCGCTACACTGAAGCTTTCTTT	CASRGFSRYTEAFF
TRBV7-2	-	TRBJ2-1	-	TGTGCCAGCAGCCTGCGGGGACAGTGGAGCAATGAGCAGTTCTTC	CASSLRGQWSNEQFF
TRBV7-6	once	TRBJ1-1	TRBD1	TGTGCCAGCAGCAACCCGACAGGGGGCTGGACGGAAGCTTTCTTT	CASSNPTGGWTEAFF
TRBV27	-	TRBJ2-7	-	TGTGCCAGCAGTTCTCACCCAGGGGTCGAGCAGTACTTC	CASSSHPGVEQYF
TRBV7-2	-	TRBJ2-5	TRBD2	TGTGCCAGCAGCTTAGAACTAGCGGGGGGGTTGTTAGACTTC	CASSLELAGGLLDF
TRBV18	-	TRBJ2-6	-	TGTGCCAGCTCAGCCGACTCGAGGGCTGGGGCCAACGTCCTGACTTTC	CASSADSRAGANVLTF
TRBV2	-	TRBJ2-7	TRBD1	TGTGCCAGCAGTGGGGGACAGGACTATGGGCAGTACTTC	CASSGGQDYGQYF
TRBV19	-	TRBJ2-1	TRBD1	TGTGCCAGCCGACCGGGACAGGGGGCGAATGAGCAGTTCTTC	CASRPGQGANEQFF
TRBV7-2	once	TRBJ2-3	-	TGTGCCAGCAGCTTAGATCCGGGAGATACGCAGTATTTT	CASSLDPGDTQYF
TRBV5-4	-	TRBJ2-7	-	TGTGCCAGCAGCGTTCCCGGGACAAACGAGCAGTACTTC	CASSVPGTNEQYF
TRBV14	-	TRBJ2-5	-	TGTGCCAGCAGCCAAGTGACGTACTTAGAGACCCAGTACTTC	CASSQVTYLETQYF